This T cell receptor (beta chain) was recovered during a study of beta chain features in type 1 diabetes. As every portion of the isolated RNA was reverse transcribed, the sequencing read expressed TCRB transcripts. The table came from immunoSEQ multiplex PCR; TCRdb's copy has only in-frame clones and leaves some out. The table includes 120,000 to 150,000 clones, around 13% detected once. Between the trimmed V and J ends, which lost 4 bases and 7 bases, there was a span of 10 bases. Germline-derived CDR1 and CDR2 are KGHSH and LQKENI. The CDR3 runs to 12 residues. Sorting based on CD45RO/CCR7/CD25/CD127/CD95/CD27 separated CD4+ naive, central memory, regulatory and stem cell-like memory cells. On this clone itself: Its antigen is unknown.

Findings and caveats of the study: Type 1 diabetes patients had TCRB CDR3s that were shorter (moderately but significantly so) in all four CD4+ subsets.

Sample: central memory CD4+ T cells from blood. This chain links TRBV18 with TRBJ1-2; no clear D. This clonotype was sampled from a man aged 18 to 30 with type 1 diabetes. The CDR3 loop is CASSQTEGGYTF. Written as DNA, the CDR3 is TGTGCCAGCTCACAAACGGAGGGTGGCTACACCTTC.